Presented here are 15 T cell receptor beta chains from one specimen sequenced in a study of vaccination effects on CD4 cells after COVID-19. Their antigen targets remain unknown. After expansion with viral peptide pools in the ViraFEST assay, antigen-specific CD4+ T cells were sequenced. With roughly nine days of culture completed, CD4+ T cells were isolated. This individual contracted SARS-CoV-2 between March and December 2020, as verified by PCR. The protocol was immunoSEQ multiplex PCR, while the TCRdb copy is restricted to in-frame clones and leaves out a portion. The sample shows about 45,000 clones, 75% of them seen only once. The specimen comprised CD4+ T cells from PBMCs cultured with a peptide pool, sampled before COVID-19 vaccination. These TCRs come from a human donor who had a prior SARS-CoV-2 infection.

The chain is built from TRBV5-1 and TRBJ1-1; 7 bases match TRBD1. Germline V CDR1 and CDR2: SGHRS, YFSETQ. This CDR3 region has 14 residues. Losses at the gene ends were 7 bases for V and 1 base for J; bases not matched to a gene: 7. CDR3 in amino acids: CASRTGDENTEAFF. The CDR3 DNA is TGCGCCAGCCGTACAGGGGACGAGAACACTGAAGCTTTCTTT.

V is TRBV18 and J is TRBJ2-5; no definite D call. Germline V gene data show CDR1 as KGHSH and CDR2 as LQKENI. Trimming stripped 0 bases from V and 7 bases from J, with 9 bases between. The CDR3 runs to 13 residues. The CDR3 bases are TGTGCCAGCTCACCACCATCCTTTGGGACCCAGTACTTC. This gives the protein CASSPPSFGTQYF.

The rearrangement uses TRBV28 and TRBJ1-6; D call uncertain. CDR3 length: 15 amino acids. Germline V gene lookup returns CDR1 MDHEN and CDR2 SYDVKM. The V end lost 7 bases, the J end lost 7 bases, and 17 bases lay between the germline ends. The CDR3: CASTPAHPLNSPLHF. CDR3 DNA sequence: TGTGCCAGCACCCCCGCCCACCCATTAAATTCACCCCTCCACTTT.

The CDR3: CASSLDANTEAFF. Here the CDR3 DNA reads TGTGCCAGCAGCTTGGACGCGAACACTGAAGCTTTCTTT. The chain recombines TRBV7-3 with TRBJ1-1; no clear D. Germline-derived CDR1 and CDR2 are SGHTA and FQGTGA. Trimming took 3 bases from V and 1 from J, leaving 6 bases between them. There are 13 residues in the CDR3.

The V and J genes are TRBV19 and TRBJ1-6; D call uncertain. V lost 4 bases to trimming and J lost 0 bases, with 16 bases between them. Germline-derived CDR1 and CDR2 are LNHDA and SQIVND (reference sequence). This CDR3 region has 18 residues. The CDR3 here is CASSKGQTAFSYNSPLHF. The CDR3 coding sequence is TGTGCCAGTAGTAAGGGCCAGACCGCCTTCTCCTATAATTCACCCCTCCACTTT.

The chain recombines TRBV4-3 with TRBJ2-3; D gene uncertain. This CDR3 comprises 13 residues. The germline V gene has CDR1 LGHNA and CDR2 YSLEER. The V end was cut by 0 bases, the J end by 6 bases, with 7 bases between. The CDR3 DNA reads TGCGCCAGCAGCCAAGATTCATCCGATACGCAGTATTTT. Translating it yields CASSQDSSDTQYF.

V and J are TRBV6-5 and TRBJ2-2, with a possible D match to TRBD1 (5 bases). The germline CDR1 and CDR2 sequences are MNHEY and SVGAGI. The CDR3 covers 14 residues. The germline V and J ends were trimmed by 7 bases and 3 bases, with 12 bases remaining between them. CDR3 coding DNA: TGTGCCAGCAATCGTATCAGGGACACCGGGGAGCTGTTTTTT. This codes for CASNRIRDTGELFF.

This chain links TRBV7-6 with TRBJ2-2, with 10 bases fitting TRBD1. J was trimmed by 1 base and V by 2 bases; bases with no gene match: 13. This CDR3 region has 20 residues. Germline CDR1 SGHVS, CDR2 FNYEAQ. The CDR3 nucleotides are TGTGCCAGCAGCTTACGGCCAGACAGGGGGCGAAATTGGAACACCGGGGAGCTGTTTTTT. This gives the protein CASSLRPDRGRNWNTGELFF. Supplemented by reference TRBV7-6 and TRBJ2-2, the full variable domain reads GAGVSQSPRYKVTKRGQDVALRCDPISGHVSLYWYRQALGQGPEFLTYFNYEAQQDKSGLPNDRFSAERPEGSISTLTIQRTEQRDSAMYRCASSLRPDRGRNWNTGELFFGEGSRLTVL.

V gene TRBV11-3 combines with J gene TRBJ2-2; D gene uncertain. The CDR3 runs to 16 residues. V lost 4 bases and J lost 2, with 14 bases in between. In germline, CDR1 is SGHNT, CDR2 YENEEA. This CDR3 reads CASSSGWPNNTGELFF. In DNA, the CDR3 is TGTGCCAGCAGCTCCGGGTGGCCTAACAACACCGGGGAGCTGTTTTTT.

The V call is TRBV11-3, the J call TRBJ2-5; no reliable D call. Germline assignment: CDR1 SGHNT and CDR2 YENEEA. V lost 1 base and J lost 6, with 9 bases in between. The CDR3 is made up of 13 amino acids. CDR3 DNA sequence: TGTGCCAGCAGCTTAGCAGGAAGGAAGACCCAGTACTTC. Its translation is CASSLAGRKTQYF.

The genes are TRBV7-2 and TRBJ2-7; D gene uncertain. Germline loops: CDR1 SGHTA, CDR2 FQGNSA. Trimming stripped 1 base from V and 3 bases from J, with 7 bases between. The CDR3 runs to 13 residues. The CDR3 DNA reads TGTGCCAGCAGCTTAGGGTCAGACTACGAGCAGTACTTC. Its protein product is CASSLGSDYEQYF.

The chain has TRBV7-2 and TRBJ2-3, with D perhaps matching TRBD2 (7 bases). The germline CDR1 and CDR2 sequences are SGHTA and FQGNSA. Trimming left V 6 bases short and J 3 bases short, with 13 bases between. The CDR3 length is 14 residues. CDR3 loop: CASRMGGATDTQYF. The CDR3 DNA follows: TGTGCCAGCAGAATGGGGGGGGCTACAGATACGCAGTATTTT.

In its sample, this clone was seen a few times. The CDR3 DNA reads TGTGCCATCAGTATGGGACAGGGGGCCCTTGAGACCCAGTACTTC. Its translation is CAISMGQGALETQYF. V usage is TRBV10-3 and J usage is TRBJ2-5, with 12 bases aligning to TRBD1. Trimming at V came to 5 bases and at J to 5 bases, leaving 6 bases not matched to a gene. CDR3 length: 15 residues. CDR1 and CDR2 (germline): ENHRY, SYGVKD.

This clone was recorded only once. V and J are TRBV12-3 or TRBV12-4 and TRBJ1-1; tentative D call: TRBD1 (5 bases). CDR3 size: 13 residues. With 7 bases removed from V and 1 base from J, the gap between germline ends came to 10 bases. CDR3 sequence: CASTSRENTEAFF. CDR3 nucleotides: TGTGCCAGCACCTCCAGGGAGAACACTGAAGCTTTCTTT.

The chain has TRBV19 and TRBJ2-1; D remains ambiguous. V lost 5 bases and J lost 4, with 9 bases in between. CDR1 and CDR2 from the germline V gene are LNHDA and SQIVND (reference sequence). The CDR3 contains 13 residues. This CDR3 is CASSQQYYNEQFF. Written as DNA, the CDR3 is TGTGCCAGTAGTCAACAGTATTACAATGAGCAGTTCTTC.